This T cell receptor (beta chain) was captured in a study of T cells in Graves' hyperthyroidism and ophthalmopathy (dated by TCRdb to between 2019 and 2020). With regard to the full study: Peripheral blood samples were taken at initial diagnosis, before any treatment was given. A discovery cohort of 95 to 100 patients, 43 with Graves' ophthalmopathy and 57 with stable Graves' hyperthyroidism, was used to find distinguishing TCR V-J signatures. The approximately 98 discovery patients were randomly divided into training and test sets at a 7:3 ratio. The paper reports TCR Vbeta CDR3 sequencing of some 140 peripheral blood samples: some 41 ophthalmopathy, about 75 hyperthyroidism and roughly 17 progressor patients. Thyroid tissue and blood T-cell repertoires from six Graves' hyperthyroidism patients were also compared in the study. Once sampling was done, hyperthyroidism patients were given methimazole at a starting dose of 30 mg daily, whereas ophthalmopathy patients were given high-dose intravenous methylprednisolone. An independent validation cohort of some 18 hyperthyroidism patients and approximately 15 patients who later progressed to ophthalmopathy tested prospective prediction of ophthalmopathy.

Trimming removed 10 bases from V and 4 bases from J; the gene matches leave 12 bases unexplained. The CDR3 goes from the cysteine to the phenylalanine over 15 residues. CDR3 DNA only is kept here, 45 bases in frame from base 1. CDR1 and CDR2, per the germline V gene, are ENHRY and SYGVKD. Stable Graves' hyperthyroidism was defined as no progression to ophthalmopathy during 18 months of follow-up. Hyperthyroidism patients were aged 18 to 65 years and newly diagnosed, with disease duration of less than 2 months. Any patient with an uncontrolled infection, another autoimmune disease, pregnancy or lactation was excluded. Diagnoses relied on clinical symptoms, serum thyroxine and TRAb, thyroid ultrasound and orbital computed tomography. PBMCs were separated from roughly 10 ml of fresh peripheral blood using Ficoll-Paque density gradient centrifugation. Total RNA was extracted with Trizol reagent, and quality was checked on an Agilent 2100 Bioanalyzer.

Results and caveats for the whole study, not just this receptor: No statistical method was used to fix the sample size in advance, and group allocation was not hidden from the investigators. In validation, the model predicted progression to ophthalmopathy a median of roughly six months before onset, with over 60% sensitivity and 72.22% specificity. Most expanded thyroid clonotypes (frequency above 0.001) were also detected in blood, suggesting blood repertoires may reflect thyroid immune responses. In cross-validation, a model built on a 13 V-J signature told ophthalmopathy apart from stable hyperthyroidism with 85% to 90% sensitivity and roughly 81% specificity, and in testing the same model reached 80%/75%.

TCR beta CDR3 regions were amplified from RNA transcripts. A first-round RT-PCR of the TCR CDR3 used the HTBI primer set with the Qiagen OneStep RT-PCR kit. Libraries were constructed in a second round of multiplex PCR, after which size selection and purification were carried out. Libraries were sequenced paired-end with 100 bp reads on an Illumina HiSeq2000. Per the source publication's procedure: Raw data were processed with SOAPnuke, discarding reads with adapters, uncalled bases, mean Phred below 15, or no exact constant-primer or identifier match. COPE v1.2.5 was used to merge high-quality paired reads, and clonotypes were defined as unique nucleotide sequences. MiTCR v1.1 was used to align clonotypes to the IMGT TRBV, TRBD and TRBJ reference segments. The analysis included only V-J combinations with a frequency above 0.0001, which together covered over 98% of the repertoires. The TCS score was defined as F50 (clonal expansion) divided by E x V (chaos), with BLOSUM62-based TCRdist calculated between CDR3 peptides within each V-J. Welch's t-statistics and random forest reduced 450 to 600 V-J features to roughly 13, which were used in a naive Bayes classifier (R e1071). The similarity between thyroid and blood repertoires was quantified using the Morisita-Horn index. The public reads were reprocessed in TCRdb via fastp at Q25 and MiXCR, keeping in-frame beta chains. Rows merge per CDR3 protein into single entries with the most common DNA and genes. The V and J calls follow TCRdb's processing rather than the paper's. The table for this sample lists about 760,000 distinct CDR3 sequences; roughly a third of them were counted only once. 30% to 40% of the sample is taken by the ten largest.

In the case of this clonotype: No cognate antigen has been identified for it. No quality values exist for individual bases; no much larger clone is one base distant.

The specimen sequenced was blood. The chain is made from TRBV10-3 and TRBJ1-4; 7 junctional bases match TRBD1. The TCR comes from a woman between 40 and 55 years old with Graves' hyperthyroidism. The CDR3 region: CASSDREGGNEKLFF. The DNA is TGTGCCAGCAGCGACAGGGAGGGGGGTAATGAAAAACTGTTTTTT.